Sequencing of this T cell receptor (beta chain) was carried out in a study of neurological immune-mediated disorders. The germline CDR1 and CDR2 sequences are SGHTA and FQGNSA. CDR3 length: 15 residues. V was pared by 2 bases and J by 3 bases, with 14 bases between. Study-wide points: The highest TCR clonal expansion occurred in HTLV-1-associated myelopathy; multiple sclerosis fell below healthy controls. No CDR3 amino acid sequences were shared by expanded clones across subjects, suggesting private repertoires in all groups.

In Maryland, USA, blood bank volunteers were the healthy controls. By 5'RACE with 10-nucleotide random UMIs, the cDNA was made. TCRdb reprocessed the 5' RACE reads via MiXCR and lists one record per CDR3 protein. The table has 74,000 or so distinct CDR3 sequences, approximately 10% seen once. This clonotype showed up many times. Its target is not known. The rearrangement joins TRBV7-2 to TRBJ2-7; no definite D call. Sequenced material: PBMCs. The sequence came from a man aged 50 or older in good health. The CDR3 region is CASSLSDLQSYEQYF. In nucleotides, the CDR3 is TGTGCCAGCAGCTTAAGTGATCTACAGAGCTACGAGCAGTACTTC.